These 5 T cell receptor beta chains share one sample of origin, sequenced in a study of blood T cells in healthy people across ages (dated by TCRdb to between 2015 and 2016). Library construction relied on 5' RACE. The reads were generated on an Illumina HiSeq 2500. A second PCR of roughly 6 to 12 cycles was performed with a sample-barcoded 5' primer and a J-beta primer mix. The public sequencing data were trimmed at Q25 with fastp and processed into clonotypes with MiXCR by TCRdb, which kept only in-frame beta chains. Entries are consolidated by CDR3 protein sequence, retaining the most common genes and DNA. The sample profile shows about 680,000 distinct CDR3 sequences; about half of them were found once. Clones ranked in the top ten supply 30% to 35% of the sample. The specimen sequenced was blood. The receptors were sampled from a woman aged 55-70 years in good health.

The chain is built from TRBV20-1 and TRBJ2-7; 7 positions match TRBD1. Germline CDR1 is DFQATT and CDR2 is SNEGSKA (reference sequence). The J segment lost 3 bases and the V segment lost 5 bases, leaving 10 bases of the junction unmatched. The CDR3 has 14 amino acids. The CDR3 region is CSAPKKGAGYEQYF. The CDR3 DNA is TGCAGTGCTCCGAAAAAGGGGGCGGGCTACGAGCAGTACTTC.

This rearrangement joins TRBV24-1 to TRBJ2-4; 8 bases agree with TRBD1. The CDR3 length is 15 residues. Germline CDR1 reads KGHDR; CDR2 reads SFDVKD. V lost 3 bases, J lost 7 bases, and 7 bases stayed unmatched. CDR3 loop: CATSDTKTGANIQYF. CDR3 coding DNA: TGTGCCACCAGTGATACTAAGACAGGGGCGAACATTCAGTACTTC.

The chain recombines TRBV15 with TRBJ2-3; a weak D match, TRBD2 (6 bases). Germline V gives CDR1 LNHNV, CDR2 YYDKDF (reference sequence). V dropped 4 bases and J dropped 0 bases, with 11 bases sitting between them. This CDR3 region has 15 residues. CDR3 region: CATSNGLISTDTQYF. CDR3 sequence (DNA): TGTGCCACCAGCAACGGACTAATTAGCACAGATACGCAGTATTTT. The variable domain in full, completed from reference TRBV15 and TRBJ2-3, reads DAMVIQNPRYQVTQFGKPVTLSCSQTLNHNVMYWYQQKSSQAPKLLFHYYDKDFNNEADTPDNFQSRRPNTSFCFLDIRSPGLGDTAMYLCATSNGLISTDTQYFGPGTRLTVL.

This clonotype was counted a few times. This chain links TRBV7-2 with TRBJ2-4; 9 bases align to TRBD1. J gave up 6 bases and V 5 bases, and 5 bases lay outside the gene matches. CDR1 and CDR2 from the germline V gene are SGHTA and FQGNSA. This CDR3 is 14 amino acids long. CDR3 bases: TGTGCCAGCAGCCAGGACAGGGGTATAAACATTCAGTACTTC. It is translated as CASSQDRGINIQYF.

The rearrangement links TRBV7-2 to TRBJ1-5; 10 bases fit TRBD1. The CDR3 length is 17 residues. V lost 6 bases, J lost 0 bases, and 8 bases stayed unmatched. Germline-derived CDR1 and CDR2 are SGHTA and FQGNSA. CDR3 sequence reads: CASSPGTGAYSNQPQHF. CDR3 in DNA: TGTGCCAGCAGTCCCGGGACAGGGGCCTATAGCAATCAGCCCCAGCATTTT.